Listed below are T cell receptor beta chains from one sample, sequenced in a study of cytomegalovirus exposure and HLA in healthy donors. The method was immunoSEQ multiplex PCR; TCRdb's version includes in-frame clones alone and lacks a portion of them. The data hold over 130,000 clones, with approximately 84% observed a single time. Material: PBMCs. The origin of the receptors is a young man in good health and CMV-seropositive. Both conserved end residues are part of each CDR3. D genes are given only for firm matches. A clone size is listed for some rows: how often the clone was seen (once, few, many), or a class if it is expanded.

cdr3_aa cdr3_nt d_call clone_size j_call v_call
CACNRDTFREQYF TGTGCCTGTAACCGGGATACCTTTCGGGAGCAGTACTTC - - TRBJ2-7 TRBV6-1
CASSLYQYNEQFF TGTGCCAGCAGCTTATATCAGTACAATGAGCAGTTCTTC - - TRBJ2-1 TRBV11-1
CASGWGLAGYEQYF TGTGCCAGCGGCTGGGGACTAGCGGGCTACGAGCAGTACTTC TRBD2 - TRBJ2-7 TRBV28
CASSPSFYEQYF TGTGCCAGCAGTCCAAGCTTCTACGAGCAGTACTTC - - TRBJ2-7 TRBV28
CASALAALNTGELFF TGTGCCAGCGCATTAGCCGCCTTGAACACCGGGGAGCTGTTTTTT - - TRBJ2-2 TRBV28
CSVEPGGNADTQYF TGCAGCGTTGAACCCGGCGGGAACGCAGATACGCAGTATTTT - once TRBJ2-3 TRBV29-1
CASSLRTGGPGNTIYF TGTGCCAGCAGCCTAAGGACAGGGGGACCTGGAAACACCATATATTTT TRBD1 - TRBJ1-3 TRBV5-6
CASSPSNSYEQYF TGTGCCAGCAGTCCGTCTAATTCCTACGAGCAGTACTTC - - TRBJ2-7 TRBV6-5
CASSVAFSGGTDTQYF TGTGCCAGCAGCGTAGCGTTTAGCGGGGGAACAGATACGCAGTATTTT TRBD2 - TRBJ2-3 TRBV9
CASSAGQELYEQYF TGTGCCAGCAGCGCCGGACAGGAACTCTACGAGCAGTACTTC TRBD1 - TRBJ2-7 TRBV11-1
CASSDWAGQGVSYEQYF TGTGCCAGCAGTGATTGGGCGGGACAGGGGGTCTCCTACGAGCAGTACTTC TRBD1 many TRBJ2-7 TRBV6-1
CASSLLGHNYGYTF TGTGCCAGCAGCTTGTTGGGGCATAACTATGGCTACACCTTC - - TRBJ1-2 TRBV5-6
CASRSYSGESYEQYF TGTGCCAGCAGGTCATACTCGGGAGAGTCCTACGAGCAGTACTTC - - TRBJ2-7 TRBV7-8
CASSLAPDSSGNTIYF TGCGCCAGCAGCTTGGCCCCGGACAGCTCTGGAAACACCATATATTTT - - TRBJ1-3 TRBV5-1
CASSHPPTRTQYF TGTGCCAGCAGCCATCCTCCCACGAGGACCCAGTACTTC - - TRBJ2-5 TRBV14
CASSHVVRDLRTKGYGYTF TGCGCCAGCAGCCATGTCGTACGGGACTTGCGAACAAAGGGGTATGGCTACACCTTC - - TRBJ1-2 TRBV4-1
CASSPRTSGRTDNEQFF TGTGCCAGTAGTCCCCGGACTAGCGGGAGGACCGACAATGAGCAGTTCTTC TRBD2 once TRBJ2-1 TRBV19
CASSRWNTGELFF TGTGCCAGCAGCCGTTGGAACACCGGGGAGCTGTTTTTT - - TRBJ2-2 TRBV7-3
CASSQGVTSGPYKETQYF TGCGCCAGCAGCCAAGGAGTGACTAGCGGGCCCTACAAAGAGACCCAGTACTTC TRBD2 - TRBJ2-5 TRBV4-1
CASSLTSGGIYNEQFF TGCGCCAGCAGTTTGACTAGCGGGGGAATCTACAATGAGCAGTTCTTC TRBD2 - TRBJ2-1 TRBV5-1
CASTRTGGTPGLFF TGTGCCAGTACGAGGACAGGGGGGACTCCGGGACTGTTTTTT TRBD1 few TRBJ1-4 TRBV19